This TCR beta chain was found in a study of OX40 agonist ivuxolimab in advanced cancers. Study-level background: Ivuxolimab, an antibody acting as an agonist of OX40 (CD134), was used to treat patients. A partial response was reached by three patients: one with hepatocellular carcinoma and two with cutaneous melanoma. Study-level findings and limits: Expansion of clones was among the lowest in partial responders at 0.1-3.0 mg/kg.

Samples of blood were obtained at baseline, on cycle 4 day 1, and on cycle 7 day 1. Concerning this clone: Its antigen is not known.

TCRdb's copy holds only in-frame clones and misses some; the assay was immunoSEQ multiplex PCR. Among about 21,000 clones listed, roughly 86% were seen once. The germline CDR1 and CDR2 sequences are MNHEY and SMNVEV (reference sequence). The CDR3 totals 13 residues. The V end lost 2 bases, the J end lost 4 bases, and 8 bases lay between the germline ends. The V call is TRBV27, the J call TRBJ1-1; D is ambiguous. The sample was CD4+ or CD8+ T cells sorted from blood, taken in a trial of the OX40 agonist ivuxolimab. The source is an adult with an advanced solid tumor such as melanoma, head and neck, liver or kidney cancer. For the CDR3, the DNA is TGTGCCAGCAGTTTAGGACGCAGCACTGAAGCTTTCTTT. Translated: CASSLGRSTEAFF.